The present T cell receptor (beta chain) was sequenced within a study of pediatric ulcerative colitis. General study results and limits: Blood samples from a couple of patients yielded substantially fewer templates and were excluded from blood-rectal overlap analysis.

Rectal tissue came from one to two pinch biopsies taken at colonoscopy. This was a survey-level run. Produced via immunoSEQ multiplex PCR; TCRdb's table is partial and in-frame only. The sample consists of tens of thousands of clones, around 78% of them appearing once. In regard to this clone: Its antigen remains unknown.

The ends were cut back, 3 bases at V and 9 bases at J, with 8 bases in the middle. The CDR3 is 10 residues long. Germline CDR1 is DFQATT and CDR2 is SNEGSKA (reference sequence). The chain carries TRBV20-1 and TRBJ1-2; a weak D match, TRBD1 (5 bases). The sample taken for sequencing was gut tissue. The TCR was taken from a boy between 5 and 17 years old with moderate ulcerative colitis. CDR3 sequence: CSARGERYTF. CDR3 DNA sequence: TGCAGTGCTAGGGGGGAACGCTACACCTTC.